This TCR beta chain was obtained from a study of T cell repertoires in cytomegalovirus infection (dated by TCRdb to about 2019). At the level of the whole study: Donor HLA type was relevant to the analysis, because carriage of CMV infection together with the matching HLA type was indicated by public TCR beta signatures.

What the study reported, not specific to this receptor: The ex vivo response was dominated by HLA-C-restricted CMV-specific TCR beta clonotypes, and the single most frequent clonotype in two of eight donors was supplied by these HLA-C-restricted clonotypes. In both this cohort and an independent roughly 400-donor cohort, the cumulative frequency of public TCR beta family members distinguished carriers of CMV infection plus the relevant HLA type.

The germline V gene sets CDR1 to MGHRA and CDR2 to YSYEKL. Inclusive of the bounding cysteine and phenylalanine, the CDR3 is 18 residues long. Only the CDR3 portion is preserved as DNA: 54 bases, with reading frame beginning at the first base. Here V drops 1 base and J drops 6 bases, and the junction holds 13 bases not matched to any gene. This sample was sequenced with an Illumina HiSeq 1500. TCRdb reprocessing: public reads trimmed at Q25 with fastp, clones called with MiXCR, in-frame beta chains kept. When rows share a CDR3 protein, they turn into one entry using the most common DNA and genes. The sample table holds 450,000 to 550,000 distinct CDR3 sequences, of which approximately 17% were seen once. The ten largest clones capture about 24% of the sample. Of note for this clonotype: The antigen it recognizes is unknown. The record has no base qualities; no much larger clone is one base away.

The rearranged segments are TRBV4-1 and TRBJ2-3; 10 junctional bases match TRBD2. Sequencing used CD8+ T cells from PBMCs. The sequence was obtained from a human donor in good health (CMV status not recorded). Some clones in this sample may be carry-over from other donors' samples. CDR3 sequence: CASSQVRGASGRMDTQYF. The bases are TGCGCCAGCAGCCAAGTCCGGGGAGCTAGCGGGAGAATGGATACGCAGTATTTT.